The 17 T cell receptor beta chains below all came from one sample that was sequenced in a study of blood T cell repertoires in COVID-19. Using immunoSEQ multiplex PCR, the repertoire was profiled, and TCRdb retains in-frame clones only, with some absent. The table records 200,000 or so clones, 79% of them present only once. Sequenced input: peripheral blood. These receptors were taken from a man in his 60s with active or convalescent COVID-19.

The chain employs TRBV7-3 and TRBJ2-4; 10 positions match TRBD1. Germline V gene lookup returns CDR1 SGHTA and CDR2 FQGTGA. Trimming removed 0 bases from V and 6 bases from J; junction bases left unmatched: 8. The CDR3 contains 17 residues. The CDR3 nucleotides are TGTGCCAGCAGCTTAACTCCCGGGACAGGGGTAGGAAACATTCAGTACTTC. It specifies CASSLTPGTGVGNIQYF.

The CDR3 sequence is CASTPTSGYTDTQYF. The CDR3 DNA follows: TGTGCCAGTACCCCGACTAGCGGTTACACAGATACGCAGTATTTT. This rearrangement joins TRBV19 to TRBJ2-3; 9 bases map to TRBD2. The CDR3 extends over 15 amino acids. The junction had 7 bases not matched to a gene; V was cut back by 7 bases and J by 2 bases. Germline CDR1 is LNHDA and CDR2 is SQIVND (reference sequence).

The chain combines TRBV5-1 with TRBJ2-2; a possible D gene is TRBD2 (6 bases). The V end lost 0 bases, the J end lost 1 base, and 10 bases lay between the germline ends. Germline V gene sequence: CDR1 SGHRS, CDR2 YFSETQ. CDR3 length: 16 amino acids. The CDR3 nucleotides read TGCGCCAGCAGCTTGGAGGCGCGGGGGAACACCGGGGAGCTGTTTTTT. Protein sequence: CASSLEARGNTGELFF.

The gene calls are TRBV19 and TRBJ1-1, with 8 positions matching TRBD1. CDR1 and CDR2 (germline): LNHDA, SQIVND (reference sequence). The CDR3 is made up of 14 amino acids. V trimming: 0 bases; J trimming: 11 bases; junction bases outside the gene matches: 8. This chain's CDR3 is CASSIDRTGRGAFF. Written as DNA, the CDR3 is TGTGCCAGTAGTATAGACCGGACAGGGAGAGGCGCTTTCTTT. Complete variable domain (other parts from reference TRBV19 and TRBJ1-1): DGGITQSPKYLFRKEGQNVTLSCEQNLNHDAMYWYRQDPGQGLRLIYYSQIVNDFQKGDIAEGYSVSREKKESFPLTVTSAQKNPTAFYLCASSIDRTGRGAFFGQGTRLTVV.

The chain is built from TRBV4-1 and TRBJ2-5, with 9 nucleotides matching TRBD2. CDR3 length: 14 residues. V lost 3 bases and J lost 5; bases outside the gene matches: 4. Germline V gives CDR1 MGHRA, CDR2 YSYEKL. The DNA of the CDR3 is TGCGCCAGCAGCCAGAGCAGCGGGAGGGAGACCCAGTACTTC. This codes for CASSQSSGRETQYF.

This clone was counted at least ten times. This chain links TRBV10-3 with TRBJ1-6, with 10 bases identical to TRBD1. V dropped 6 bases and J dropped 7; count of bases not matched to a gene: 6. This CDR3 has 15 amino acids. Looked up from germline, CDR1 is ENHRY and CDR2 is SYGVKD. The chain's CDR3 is CAISKGTGENSPLHF. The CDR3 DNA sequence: TGTGCCATCAGCAAAGGGACAGGGGAAAATTCACCCCTCCACTTT.

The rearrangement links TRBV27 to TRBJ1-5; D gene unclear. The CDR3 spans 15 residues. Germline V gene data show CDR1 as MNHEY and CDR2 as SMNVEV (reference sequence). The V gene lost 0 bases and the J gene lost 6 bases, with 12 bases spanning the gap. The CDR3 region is CASSLSPYSGQPQHF. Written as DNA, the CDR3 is TGTGCCAGCAGTTTATCGCCCTATTCTGGTCAGCCCCAGCATTTT.

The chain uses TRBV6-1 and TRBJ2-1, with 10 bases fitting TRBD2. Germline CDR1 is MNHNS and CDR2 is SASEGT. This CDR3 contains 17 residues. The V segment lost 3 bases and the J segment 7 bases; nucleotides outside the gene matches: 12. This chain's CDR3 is CASSERGSSGSSNEQFF. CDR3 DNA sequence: TGTGCCAGCAGTGAGCGCGGGTCTAGCGGGAGTTCTAATGAGCAGTTCTTC.

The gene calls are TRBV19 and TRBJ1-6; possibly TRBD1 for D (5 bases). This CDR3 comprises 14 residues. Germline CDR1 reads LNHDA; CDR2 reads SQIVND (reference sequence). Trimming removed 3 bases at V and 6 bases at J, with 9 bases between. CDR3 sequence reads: CASSMGGVNSPLHF. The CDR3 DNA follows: TGTGCCAGTAGTATGGGGGGTGTTAATTCACCCCTCCACTTT.

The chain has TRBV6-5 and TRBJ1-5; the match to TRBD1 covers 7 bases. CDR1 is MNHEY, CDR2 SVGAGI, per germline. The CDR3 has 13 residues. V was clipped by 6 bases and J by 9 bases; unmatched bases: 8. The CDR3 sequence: CASRGTATGPQHF. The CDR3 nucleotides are TGTGCCAGCAGGGGGACAGCCACAGGGCCCCAGCATTTT.

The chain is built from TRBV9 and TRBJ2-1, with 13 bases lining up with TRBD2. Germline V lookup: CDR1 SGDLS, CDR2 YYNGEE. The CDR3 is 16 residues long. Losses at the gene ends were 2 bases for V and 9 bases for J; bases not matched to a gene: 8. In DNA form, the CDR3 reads TGTGCCAGCAGCGTCACTAGCGGGAGGGCCGGCAGTGAGCAGTTCTTC. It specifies CASSVTSGRAGSEQFF.

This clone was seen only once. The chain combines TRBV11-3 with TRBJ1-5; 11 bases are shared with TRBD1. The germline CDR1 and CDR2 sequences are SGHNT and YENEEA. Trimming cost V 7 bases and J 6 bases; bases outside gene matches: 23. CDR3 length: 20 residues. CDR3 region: CASKDKDRGRVGSSRQPQHF. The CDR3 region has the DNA TGTGCCAGCAAAGACAAGGACAGGGGGCGGGTGGGTTCATCTCGTCAGCCCCAGCATTTT.

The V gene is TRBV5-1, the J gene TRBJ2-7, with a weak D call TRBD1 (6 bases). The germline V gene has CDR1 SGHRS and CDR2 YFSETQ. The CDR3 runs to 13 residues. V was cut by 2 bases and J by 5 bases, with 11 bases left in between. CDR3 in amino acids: CASSFNRENEQYF. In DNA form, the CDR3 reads TGCGCCAGCAGCTTTAACAGGGAAAACGAGCAGTACTTC.

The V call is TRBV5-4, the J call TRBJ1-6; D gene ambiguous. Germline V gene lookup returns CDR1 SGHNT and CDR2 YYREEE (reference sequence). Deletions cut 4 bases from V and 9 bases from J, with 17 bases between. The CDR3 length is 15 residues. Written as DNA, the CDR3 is TGTGCCAGCAGCCTGAGGGAGGGCGTAGGTTCACCCCTCCACTTT. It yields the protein CASSLREGVGSPLHF.

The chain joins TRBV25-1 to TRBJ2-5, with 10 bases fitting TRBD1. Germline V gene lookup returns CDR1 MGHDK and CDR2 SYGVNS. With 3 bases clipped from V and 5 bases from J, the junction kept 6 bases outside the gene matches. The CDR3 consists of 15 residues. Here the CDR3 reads CASSDWTGGAETQYF. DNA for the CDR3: TGTGCCAGCAGTGATTGGACAGGGGGAGCGGAGACCCAGTACTTC.

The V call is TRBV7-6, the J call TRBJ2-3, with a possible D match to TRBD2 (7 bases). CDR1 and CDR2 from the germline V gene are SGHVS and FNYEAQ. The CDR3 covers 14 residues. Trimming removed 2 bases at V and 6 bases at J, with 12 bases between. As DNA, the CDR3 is TGTGCCAGCAGCTTACGGGGGGCGGGGGATACGCAGTATTTT. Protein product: CASSLRGAGDTQYF.

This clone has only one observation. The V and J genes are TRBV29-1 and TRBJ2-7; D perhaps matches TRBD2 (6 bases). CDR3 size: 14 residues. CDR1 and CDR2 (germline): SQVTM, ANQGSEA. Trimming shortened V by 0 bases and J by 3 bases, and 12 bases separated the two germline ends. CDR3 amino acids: CSVEDPDGGYEQYF. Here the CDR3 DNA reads TGCAGCGTTGAAGATCCCGACGGGGGCTACGAGCAGTACTTC.